This entry is about one T cell receptor beta chain. These data come from a study of Ad26.COV2.S vaccination and SARS-CoV-2 variants. Treatment here: 19 received Ad26.COV2.S at low or high dose, single or two shots; 5 received placebo; per-sample allocation not given. Vaccine and placebo recipients were sampled on day 63 after the first injection. This vaccine is an Ad26 vector that expresses the Wuhan-strain SARS-CoV-2 spike. TCRdb's copy holds only in-frame clones and misses some; the assay was immunoSEQ multiplex PCR. The sample has hundreds of thousands of clones; 75% to 95% are singletons. CDR1 ENHRY and CDR2 SYGVKD come from the germline V gene. The CDR3 runs to 14 residues. V was shortened by 3 bases and J by 5 bases, with 11 bases between the two germline ends.

This rearrangement joins TRBV10-3 to TRBJ1-5, with a possible D match to TRBD1 (5 bases). The sequencing here drew on peripheral blood, taken in a trial of Ad26.COV2.S vaccine versus placebo. The TCR originated in a person between 18 and 65 years old who received the Ad26.COV2.S COVID-19 vaccine or a placebo. The CDR3 region has the DNA TGTGCCATCAGTGATGGCAGGGTGGATCAGCCCCAGCATTTT. Its translation: CAISDGRVDQPQHF.